Each of the 15 T cell receptor delta chains below was sequenced from the same sample in a study of γδ T cells in repeated Plasmodium falciparum infection. Bulk repertoires came from Vgamma9/Vdelta2+ or Vdelta2-negative gammadelta T cells flow-sorted from PBMC. TCRdb fed the multiplex PCR reads into CATT to redo clone calling. The sample records under 60,000 delta-chain clones, 1.6% being singletons. Material for sequencing was gamma-delta T cells from blood. These receptors were taken from a pool of human donors (malaria-infected and uninfected, not separated).

The sample holds many counts of this clone. An end of the junction differs from the germline gene, which may be a read error. Distinct nucleotide sequences in the sample also encode this CDR3. The J gene is TRDJ1, the V gene TRDV1; 10 bases fit TRDD3. Per the germline V gene, CDR1 is TSWWSYY and CDR2 is QGS. The CDR3 is made up of 23 amino acids. CDR3 loop: CALGEFFPFSYVGGYVATDKLIF. The CDR3 DNA reads as TGTGCTCTTGGGGAATTTTTTCCGTTTTCCTACGTGGGGGGATACGTAGCCACCGATAAACTAATCTTT.

This clone was counted between two and nine times. TCRdb attributes to this sequence the protein of a much larger clone, which differs from the DNA translation at residue 15; a read error is likely, and the protein displayed is translated from the DNA. The J gene went uncalled, whereas the V gene is TRDV2; TRDD3 reflects the table's D call only, with no check against the DNA. Germline-derived CDR1 and CDR2 are GEAIGNYY and EKD. The CDR3 length is 17 residues. The chain's CDR3 is CACDTLVVGGYGKKFIF. The CDR3 DNA follows: TGTGCCTGTGACACCCTGGTTGTTGGGGGATACGGCAAGAAATTCATCTTT.

This clone appeared a few times. The mismatch at residue 3 between this DNA's translation and the TCRdb protein of a much larger clone likely reflects a read error; the protein shown is translated from the DNA. V is TRDV2 and J is TRDJ1; 8 bases match TRDD3. Germline V lookup: CDR1 GEAIGNYY, CDR2 EKD. This CDR3 is 18 amino acids long. The CDR3 DNA is TGTGCCTATGACACTCTGGCTGGGGGAACGTCGTACACCGATAAACTCATCTTT. Translation: CAYDTLAGGTSYTDKLIF.

The chain links TRDV1 to TRDJ1; D might be TRDD2 (5 bases). The J gene was not available in TCRdb and was assigned here by matching the DNA to germline segments. CDR3 length: 16 amino acids. The germline gives CDR1 TSWWSYY, CDR2 QGS. The V gene lost 2 bases and the J gene lost 1 base, with 14 bases spanning the gap. The CDR3 DNA reads as TGTGCTCTTGGGGAAAAGGCTTTTCCTTCCACCGATAAACTCATCTTT. Its protein product is CALGEKAFPSTDKLIF.

This clone was seen a few times. The protein given by TCRdb reflects a much larger clone and differs at residue 5 from this DNA's translation, likely from a read error; the protein shown is the DNA's translation. This chain connects TRDV1 to TRDJ1; possibly TRDD3 for D (6 bases). The germline V gene has CDR1 TSWWSYY and CDR2 QGS. The CDR3 loop spans 17 amino acids. Trimming stripped 6 bases from V and 0 bases from J, with 20 bases between. For the CDR3, the DNA is TGTGCTCTTGGCGGGGGGAACACCCTTCAGTACACCGATAAACTCATCTTT. Protein sequence: CALGGGNTLQYTDKLIF.

There are many counts of this clone. The chain combines TRDV1 with TRDJ1, with D maybe TRDD2 (9 bases). The germline V and J ends were trimmed by 1 base and 0 bases, with 33 bases remaining between them. The CDR3 has 23 amino acids. From germline, CDR1 is TSWWSYY and CDR2 QGS. The CDR3 sequence is CALGEPPFLQQLGAPPYTDKLIF. The CDR3 nucleotides read TGTGCTCTTGGGGAACCGCCCTTCCTACAACAACTGGGGGCTCCCCCCTACACCGATAAACTCATCTTT.

This clone was seen a handful of times. TCRdb attributes to this sequence the protein of a much larger clone, which differs from the DNA translation at residue 5; a read error is likely, and the protein displayed is translated from the DNA. J is TRDJ1 and V is TRDV1; D not resolved. The J gene, missing from TCRdb, was assigned here through DNA to germline matching. Germline V gene data show CDR1 as TSWWSYY and CDR2 as QGS. The CDR3 consists of 17 residues. V lost 4 bases, J lost 4 bases, and 22 bases lay in between. The CDR3 sequence is CALGGTFQGGYNDKLIF. CDR3 nucleotides: TGTGCTCTTGGGGGTACATTCCAGGGAGGGTACAACGATAAACTCATCTTT.

Concerning this clone: TCRdb's listed protein matches a much larger clone and diverges from this DNA's translation at residue 12, likely through a read error; the protein shown comes from the DNA. The J gene is TRDJ1, the V gene TRDV1; 7 bases line up with TRDD3. Because TCRdb records no J gene, it was assigned here through a match of the DNA to germline. The V gene end was trimmed by 4 bases and the J gene end by 0 bases; junction bases not matched to a gene: 20. CDR1 TSWWSYY and CDR2 QGS come from the germline V gene. The CDR3 contains 20 residues. The CDR3 spells CALGGRGSFWGVHYTDKLIF. Here the CDR3 DNA reads TGTGCTCTTGGGGGGAGGGGTTCTTTCTGGGGGGTTCATTACACCGATAAACTCATCTTT.

This clone occurred a few times. TCRdb's protein for this DNA is that of a much larger clone and differs from the translation at residue 13, likely a read error; the protein shown is the DNA translation. The chain links TRDV2 to TRDJ1, with TRDD3 matching over 8 bases. No J gene is reported in TCRdb; it was inferred here by comparing the DNA with germline. Germline CDR1 and CDR2: GEAIGNYY and EKD. The CDR3 runs 17 residues. V shed 1 base and J 10 bases; nucleotides not matched to a gene: 19. The DNA for the CDR3 is TGTGCCTGTGACACTATCGATAGCATGGGGGATCTAACTGGACTCATCTTT. It specifies CACDTIDSMGDLTGLIF.

This clone was seen a handful of times. The protein that TCRdb holds for this DNA derives from a much larger clone and differs from the translated DNA at residue 11, which likely indicates a read error; the protein shown here is translated from the DNA. This chain joins TRDV1 and TRDJ1; 7 nucleotides align to TRDD3. TCRdb supplies no J gene; here it was assigned by aligning the nucleotide sequence to germline. The CDR3 contains 21 residues. Germline CDR1 TSWWSYY, CDR2 QGS. V was pared by 1 base and J by 0 bases, with 20 bases of the junction left unmatched. CDR3 sequence: CALGEPTATWRIRAYTDKLIF. DNA of the CDR3: TGTGCTCTTGGGGAACCCACCGCAACCTGGAGGATACGGGCCTACACCGATAAACTCATCTTT.

Regarding this clone: TCRdb's listed protein matches a much larger clone and diverges from this DNA's translation at residue 14, likely through a read error; the protein shown comes from the DNA. The CDR3 DNA is TGTGCTCTTGGGGAACGGTTTAGGTACTGGGGGATACGGCTTCCCGATAAACTCATCTTT. Translated: CALGERFRYWGIRLPDKLIF. The chain combines TRDV1 with TRDJ1, with 13 bases that match TRDD3. As TCRdb names no J gene, one was assigned here on the basis of a DNA match to germline. CDR3 size: 20 residues. Trimming took 1 base from V and 3 from J; bases not matched to a gene: 14. Germline lookup yields CDR1 TSWWSYY and CDR2 QGS.

This clone was seen only a few times. A far larger clone is off by one base, so a read error is likely. This specimen includes other DNA sequences encoding the same CDR3. This chain links TRDV1 with TRDJ1; TRDD3 agrees at 13 bases. CDR3 length: 22 amino acids. J lost 2 bases, V lost 5 bases, and 23 bases had no gene match. Germline CDR1 and CDR2: TSWWSYY and QGS. In nucleotides, the CDR3 is TGTGCTCTTGGGCTCCCATTAGGCCGTAGTACTGGGGGATACGGTACAACCGATAAACTCATCTTT. The encoded protein is CALGLPLGRSTGGYGTTDKLIF.

As concerns this clone: Only one base separates this from a far larger clonotype, so it likely reflects a read error. Other DNA sequences within the sample encode an identical CDR3. V is TRDV1 and J is TRDJ1; TRDD3 matches 10 bases. The J gene, left out of TCRdb, was set here by checking the DNA against germline. V lost 0 bases to trimming and J lost 5 bases; unmatched junction nucleotides: 12. The CDR3 length is 18 residues. The V gene's germline CDR1 is TSWWSYY and CDR2 QGS. The CDR3 region is CALGELPWGINRIDKLIF. CDR3 bases: TGTGCTCTTGGGGAACTTCCCTGGGGGATAAATAGGATTGATAAACTCATCTTT.

This clone was picked up a small number of times. The protein TCRdb lists belongs to a much larger clone and differs from this DNA's translation at residue 11, which points to a read error; the protein shown is made from the DNA. This rearrangement joins TRDV2 to TRDJ1; D call uncertain. CDR1 is GEAIGNYY, CDR2 EKD, per germline. The CDR3 extends over 17 amino acids. Trimming stripped 1 base from V and 1 base from J, with 18 bases between. CDR3 sequence (DNA): TGTGCCTGTGACACGGTCGGATCACCCCCATTCACCGATAAACTCATCTTT. Residues: CACDTVGSPPFTDKLIF.

Points on this clone: This sequence is one base from a far larger clone and is likely a read error. This specimen includes other DNA sequences encoding the same CDR3. The J gene has no call, while the V gene is TRDV1; TRDD3 is the table's D call and was not checked against the DNA. CDR3 length: 15 amino acids. Germline V CDR1 and CDR2: TSWWSYY, QGS. In DNA, the CDR3 is TGTGCTCTTGGGACTAACGGGATACGGGGTGATAAGCTCATCTTT. As protein: CALGTNGIRGDKLIF.